Below, one TCR beta chain is given with its context. Its cognate antigen is unknown. At the Johns Hopkins FTIC core, DNA taken from cultured CD4+ T cells was sequenced by way of the Oncomine TCR Beta short-read assay. TCRdb fed the PCR reads into MiXCR, producing one record per CDR3 protein. The sample yields more than 9,000 distinct CDR3 sequences, 20% to 25% seen once. The data were obtained in a study of vaccination and CD4 T cells after COVID-19. Study-wide background: Post-vaccine sampling followed dose two by a median approximately 74 days (range 14 to 241).

The sample's treatment: approximately 9-day PBMC culture with coronavirus spike peptide pools or control peptides (ViraFEST assay). Study-level points and caveats: The median number of SARS-CoV-2-reactive clonotypes increased from around 20 to 38, a change that did not reach significance.

The V end lost 3 bases, the J end lost 0 bases, and 18 bases lay between the germline ends. There are 17 residues in the CDR3. Germline CDR1 DFQATT, CDR2 SNEGSKA (reference sequence). This chain connects TRBV20-1 to TRBJ2-1; D perhaps matches TRBD2 (5 bases). The clonotype was recovered from a human donor who received a COVID-19 vaccine. The specimen was CD4+ T cells from blood, cultured in vitro, collected before SARS-CoV-2 vaccination. CDR3 sequence reads: CSASSRLSESSYNEQFF. The CDR3 DNA reads as TGCAGTGCTAGCTCGCGACTATCGGAGAGCTCCTACAATGAGCAGTTCTTC.